This T cell receptor beta chain was found in a study of blood T cell repertoires in COVID-19. Method: immunoSEQ multiplex PCR; TCRdb's copy keeps in-frame clones and lacks some. The data contain around 160,000 clones, more than 75% of them singletons. Germline values: CDR1 LNHDA, CDR2 SQIVND (reference sequence). V was pared by 6 bases and J by 5 bases, with 5 bases of the junction left unmatched. The CDR3 is 13 residues long. This TCR was sampled from a woman in her 70s with COVID-19, enrolled during active disease. Sequences were obtained from peripheral blood. This sequence joins TRBV19 and TRBJ1-2, with TRBD1 identical over 8 bases. The DNA of the CDR3 is TGTGCCAGTAGGTCGGGACAGGCTTATGGCTACACCTTC. The encoded protein is CASRSGQAYGYTF.